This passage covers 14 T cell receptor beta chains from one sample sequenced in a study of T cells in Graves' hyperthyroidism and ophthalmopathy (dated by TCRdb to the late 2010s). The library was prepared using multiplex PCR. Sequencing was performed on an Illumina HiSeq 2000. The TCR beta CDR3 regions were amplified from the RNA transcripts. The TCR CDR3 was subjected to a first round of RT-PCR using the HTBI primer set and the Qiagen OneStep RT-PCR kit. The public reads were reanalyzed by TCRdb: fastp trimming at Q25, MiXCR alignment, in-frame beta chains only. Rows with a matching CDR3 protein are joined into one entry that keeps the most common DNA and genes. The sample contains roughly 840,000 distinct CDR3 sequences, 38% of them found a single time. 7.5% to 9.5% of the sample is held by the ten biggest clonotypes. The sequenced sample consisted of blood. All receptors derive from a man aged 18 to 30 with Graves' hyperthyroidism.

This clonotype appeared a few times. The CDR3 nucleotides are TGTGCCAGCAGTTACTCGGGGTGGCAGGGGAGCGACGAGCAGTACTTC. Residues: CASSYSGWQGSDEQYF. The rearrangement uses TRBV6-5 and TRBJ2-7, with a tentative D call TRBD1 (6 bases). The CDR3 length is 16 residues. Deletions cut 0 bases from V and 5 bases from J, with 17 bases between. Germline V lookup: CDR1 MNHEY, CDR2 SVGAGI.

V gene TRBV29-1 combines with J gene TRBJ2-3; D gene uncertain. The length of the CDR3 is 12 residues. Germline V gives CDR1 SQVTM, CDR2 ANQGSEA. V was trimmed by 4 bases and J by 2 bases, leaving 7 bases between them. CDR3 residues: CSVVGPTDTQYF. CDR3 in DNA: TGCAGCGTTGTTGGACCCACAGATACGCAGTATTTT.

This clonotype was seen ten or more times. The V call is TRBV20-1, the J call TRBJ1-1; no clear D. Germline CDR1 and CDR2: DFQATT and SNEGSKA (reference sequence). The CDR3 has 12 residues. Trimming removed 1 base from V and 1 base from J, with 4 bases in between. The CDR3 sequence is CSARAENTEAFF. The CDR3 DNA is TGCAGTGCTAGAGCGGAGAACACTGAAGCTTTCTTT.

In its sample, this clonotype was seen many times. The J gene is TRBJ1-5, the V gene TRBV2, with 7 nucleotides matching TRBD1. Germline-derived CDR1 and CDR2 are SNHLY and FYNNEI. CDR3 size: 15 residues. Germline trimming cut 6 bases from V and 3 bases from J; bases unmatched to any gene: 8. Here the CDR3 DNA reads TGTGCCAGCAGACTTGAGGGACAGACCAATCAGCCCCAGCATTTT. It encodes CASRLEGQTNQPQHF.

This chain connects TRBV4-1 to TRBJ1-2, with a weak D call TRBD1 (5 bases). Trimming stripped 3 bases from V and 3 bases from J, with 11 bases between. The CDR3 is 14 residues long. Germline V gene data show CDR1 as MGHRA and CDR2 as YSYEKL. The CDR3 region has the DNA TGCGCCAGCAGCCATGATGACAGATACTATGGCTACACCTTC. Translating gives CASSHDDRYYGYTF.

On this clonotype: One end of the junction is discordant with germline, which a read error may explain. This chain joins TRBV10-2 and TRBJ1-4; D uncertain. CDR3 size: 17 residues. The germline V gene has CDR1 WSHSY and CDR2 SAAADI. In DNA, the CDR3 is TGCGCCAGCAGTGCCAGCAGCGCTAGGACGGCTAATGGAAAACTGTTTTTT. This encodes CASSASSARTANGKLFF.

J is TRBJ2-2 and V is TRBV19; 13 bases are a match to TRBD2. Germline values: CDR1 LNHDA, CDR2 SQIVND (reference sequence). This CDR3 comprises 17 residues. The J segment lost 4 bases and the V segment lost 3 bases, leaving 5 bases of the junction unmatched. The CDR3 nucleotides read TGTGCCAGTAGTATGGGACTAGCGGGACCCCTCACCGGGGAGCTGTTTTTT. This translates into CASSMGLAGPLTGELFF.

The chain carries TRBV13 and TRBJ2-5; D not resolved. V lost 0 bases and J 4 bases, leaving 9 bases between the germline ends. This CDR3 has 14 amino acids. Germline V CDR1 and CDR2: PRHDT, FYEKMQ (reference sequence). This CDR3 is CASSLGRAAETQYF. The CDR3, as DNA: TGTGCCAGCAGCTTAGGACGGGCGGCAGAGACCCAGTACTTC.

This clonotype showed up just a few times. The CDR3 loop reads CASSENLGIEQYF. The CDR3 DNA reads as TGTGCCAGCAGTGAAAATCTGGGGATCGAGCAGTACTTC. The V gene is TRBV2, the J gene TRBJ2-7; D gene uncertain. The CDR3 contains 13 residues. Trimming removed 2 bases from V and 6 bases from J, with 11 bases in between. In germline, CDR1 is SNHLY, CDR2 FYNNEI.

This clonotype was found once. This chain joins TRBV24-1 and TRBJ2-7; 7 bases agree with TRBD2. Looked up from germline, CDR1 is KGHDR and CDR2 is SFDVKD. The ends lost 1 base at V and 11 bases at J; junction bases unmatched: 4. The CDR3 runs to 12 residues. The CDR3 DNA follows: TGTGCCACCAGTGATTTTAGCAGCGGGAAGTACTTC. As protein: CATSDFSSGKYF.

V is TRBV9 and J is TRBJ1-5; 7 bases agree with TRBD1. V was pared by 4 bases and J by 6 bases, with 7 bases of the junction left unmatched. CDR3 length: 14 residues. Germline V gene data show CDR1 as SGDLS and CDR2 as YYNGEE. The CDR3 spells CASSPRGGGQPQHF. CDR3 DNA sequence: TGTGCCAGCAGCCCCCGAGGGGGCGGTCAGCCCCAGCATTTT.

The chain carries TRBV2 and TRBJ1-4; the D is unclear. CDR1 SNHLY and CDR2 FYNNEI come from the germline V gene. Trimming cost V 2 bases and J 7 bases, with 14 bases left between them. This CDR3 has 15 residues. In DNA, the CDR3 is TGTGCCAGCAGTGAAAAATGGACCAGGAGTGAAAAACTGTTTTTT. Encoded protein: CASSEKWTRSEKLFF.

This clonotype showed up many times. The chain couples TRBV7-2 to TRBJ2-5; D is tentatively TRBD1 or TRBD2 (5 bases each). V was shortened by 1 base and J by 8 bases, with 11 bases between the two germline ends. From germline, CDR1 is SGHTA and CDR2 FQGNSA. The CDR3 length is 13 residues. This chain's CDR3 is CASSLDRDGTQYF. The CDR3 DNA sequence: TGTGCCAGCAGCTTAGACCGGGACGGTACCCAGTACTTC.

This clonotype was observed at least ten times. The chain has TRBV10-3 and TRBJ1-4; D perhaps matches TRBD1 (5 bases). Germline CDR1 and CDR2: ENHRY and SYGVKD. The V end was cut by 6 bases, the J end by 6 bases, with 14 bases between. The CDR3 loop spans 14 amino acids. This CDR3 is CAISRVGGDEKLFF. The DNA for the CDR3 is TGTGCCATCAGCCGAGTCGGAGGGGATGAAAAACTGTTTTTT.